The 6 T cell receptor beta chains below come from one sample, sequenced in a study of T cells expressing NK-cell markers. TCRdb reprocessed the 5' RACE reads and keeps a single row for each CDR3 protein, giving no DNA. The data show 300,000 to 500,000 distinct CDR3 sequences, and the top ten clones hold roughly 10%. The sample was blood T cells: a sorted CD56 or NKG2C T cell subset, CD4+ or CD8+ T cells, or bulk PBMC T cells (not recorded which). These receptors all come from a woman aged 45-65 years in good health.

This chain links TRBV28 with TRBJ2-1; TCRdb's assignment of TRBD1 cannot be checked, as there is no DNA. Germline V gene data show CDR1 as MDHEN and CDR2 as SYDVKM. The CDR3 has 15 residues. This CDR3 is CASSLWTARDNEQFF. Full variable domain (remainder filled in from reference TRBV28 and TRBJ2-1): DVKVTQSSRYLVKRTGEKVFLECVQDMDHENMFWYRQDPGLGLRLIYFSYDVKMKEKGDIPEGYSVSREKKERFSLILESASTNQTSMYLCASSLWTARDNEQFFGPGTRLTVL.

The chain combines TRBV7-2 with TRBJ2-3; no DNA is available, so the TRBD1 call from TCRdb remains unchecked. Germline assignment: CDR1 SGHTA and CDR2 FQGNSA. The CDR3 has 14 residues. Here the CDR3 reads CASSLSSLTDTQYF.

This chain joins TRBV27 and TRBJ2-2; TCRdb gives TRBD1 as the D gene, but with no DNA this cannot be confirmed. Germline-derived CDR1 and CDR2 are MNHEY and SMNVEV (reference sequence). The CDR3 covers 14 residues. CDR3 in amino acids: CASGEGSWTGELFF.

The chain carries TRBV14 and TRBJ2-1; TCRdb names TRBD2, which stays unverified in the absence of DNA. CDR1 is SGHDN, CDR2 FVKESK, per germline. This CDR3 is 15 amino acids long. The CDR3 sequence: CASSHLTAGYNEQFF.

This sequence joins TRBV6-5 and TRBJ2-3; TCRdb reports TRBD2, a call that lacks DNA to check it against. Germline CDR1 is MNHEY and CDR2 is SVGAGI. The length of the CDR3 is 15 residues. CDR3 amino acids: CASRPLAGVRDTQYF.

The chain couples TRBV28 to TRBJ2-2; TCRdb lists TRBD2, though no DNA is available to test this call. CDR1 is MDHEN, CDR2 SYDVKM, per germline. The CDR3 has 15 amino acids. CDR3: CASRQLAGVAGELFF.